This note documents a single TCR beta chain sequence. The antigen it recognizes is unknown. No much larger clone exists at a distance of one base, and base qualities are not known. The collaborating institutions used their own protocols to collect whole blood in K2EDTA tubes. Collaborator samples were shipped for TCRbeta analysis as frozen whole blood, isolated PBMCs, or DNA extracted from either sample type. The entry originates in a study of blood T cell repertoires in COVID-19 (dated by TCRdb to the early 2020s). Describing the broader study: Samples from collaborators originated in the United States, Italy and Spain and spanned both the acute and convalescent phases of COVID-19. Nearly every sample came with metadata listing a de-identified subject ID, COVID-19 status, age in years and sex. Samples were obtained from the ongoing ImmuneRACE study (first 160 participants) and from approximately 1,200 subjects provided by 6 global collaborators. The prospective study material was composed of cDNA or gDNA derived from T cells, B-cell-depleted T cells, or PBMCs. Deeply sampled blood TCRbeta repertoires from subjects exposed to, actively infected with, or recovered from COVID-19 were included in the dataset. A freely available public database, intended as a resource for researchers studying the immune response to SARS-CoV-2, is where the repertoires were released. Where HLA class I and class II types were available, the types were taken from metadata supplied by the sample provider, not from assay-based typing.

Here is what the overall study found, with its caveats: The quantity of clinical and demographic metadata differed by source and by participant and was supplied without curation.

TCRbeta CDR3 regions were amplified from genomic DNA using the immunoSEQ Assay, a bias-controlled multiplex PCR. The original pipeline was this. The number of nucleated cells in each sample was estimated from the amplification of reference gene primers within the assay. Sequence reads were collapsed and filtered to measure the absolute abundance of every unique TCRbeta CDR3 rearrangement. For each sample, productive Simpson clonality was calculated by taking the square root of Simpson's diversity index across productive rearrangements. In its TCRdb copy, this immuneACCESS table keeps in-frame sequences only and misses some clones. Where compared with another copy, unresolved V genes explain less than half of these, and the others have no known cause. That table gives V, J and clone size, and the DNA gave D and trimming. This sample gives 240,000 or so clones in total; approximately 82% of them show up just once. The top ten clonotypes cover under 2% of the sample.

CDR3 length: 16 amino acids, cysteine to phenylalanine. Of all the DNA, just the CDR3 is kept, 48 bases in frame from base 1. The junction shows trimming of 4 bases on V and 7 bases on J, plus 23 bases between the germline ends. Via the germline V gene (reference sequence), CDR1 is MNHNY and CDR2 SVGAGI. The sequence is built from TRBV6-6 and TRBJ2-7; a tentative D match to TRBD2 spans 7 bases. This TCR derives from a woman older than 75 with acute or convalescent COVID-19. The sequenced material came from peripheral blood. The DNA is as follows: TGTGCCAGCAGTTGGGGGGGCAGTTCAGCCCCTACGGAGCAGTACTTC. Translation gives CASSWGGSSAPTEQYF.